This T cell receptor (beta chain) is drawn from a study of blood T cell repertoires in COVID-19. Background on the study: Sample material is recorded as cDNA or gDNA derived from T cells, B-cell-depleted T cells, or PBMCs.

Using immunoSEQ multiplex PCR, the repertoire was profiled, and TCRdb retains in-frame clones only, with some absent. The table shows about 180,000 clones, with less than 90% occurring only once. Looked up from germline, CDR1 is SGHRS and CDR2 is YFSETQ. The length of the CDR3 is 13 residues. Trimming removed 4 bases at V and 7 bases at J, with 12 bases between. This clonotype originated in a woman in her 70s with COVID-19, enrolled during active disease. What was sequenced was peripheral blood. The chain carries TRBV5-1 and TRBJ1-5; D is perhaps TRBD1 (6 bases). The DNA for the CDR3 is TGCGCCAGCAGCCTGGGGGGCGTCCAGCCCCAGCATTTT. Translated, it gives CASSLGGVQPQHF.